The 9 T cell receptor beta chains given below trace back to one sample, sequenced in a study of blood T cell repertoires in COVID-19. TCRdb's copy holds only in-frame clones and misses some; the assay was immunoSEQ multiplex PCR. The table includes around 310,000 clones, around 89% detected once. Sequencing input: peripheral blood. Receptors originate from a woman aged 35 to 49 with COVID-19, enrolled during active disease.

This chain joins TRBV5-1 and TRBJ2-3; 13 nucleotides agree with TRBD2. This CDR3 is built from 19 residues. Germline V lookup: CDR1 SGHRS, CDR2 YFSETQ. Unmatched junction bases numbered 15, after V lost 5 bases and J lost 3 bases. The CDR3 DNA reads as TGCGCCAGCAGTCCCGCTTTTCTTAGGACTAGCGGGAGAACAGATACGCAGTATTTT. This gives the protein CASSPAFLRTSGRTDTQYF. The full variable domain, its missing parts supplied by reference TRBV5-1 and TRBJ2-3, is KAGVTQTPRYLIKTRGQQVTLSCSPISGHRSVSWYQQTPGQGLQFLFEYFSETQRNKGNFPGRFSGRQFSNSRSEMNVSTLELGDSALYLCASSPAFLRTSGRTDTQYFGPGTRLTVL.

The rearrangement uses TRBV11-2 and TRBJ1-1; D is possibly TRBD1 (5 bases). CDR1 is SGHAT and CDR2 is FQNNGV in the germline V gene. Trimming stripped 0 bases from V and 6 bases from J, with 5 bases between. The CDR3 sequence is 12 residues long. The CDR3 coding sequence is TGTGCCAGCAGCTTAGACAGGGCTGAAGCTTTCTTT. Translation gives CASSLDRAEAFF.

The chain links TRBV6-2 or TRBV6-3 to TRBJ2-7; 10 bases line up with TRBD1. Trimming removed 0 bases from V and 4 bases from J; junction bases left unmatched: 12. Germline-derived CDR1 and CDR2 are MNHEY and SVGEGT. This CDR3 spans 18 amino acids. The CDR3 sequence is CASSYSITEGQGRYEQYF. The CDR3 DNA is TGTGCCAGCAGTTACTCGATTACTGAGGGACAGGGGAGATACGAGCAGTACTTC.

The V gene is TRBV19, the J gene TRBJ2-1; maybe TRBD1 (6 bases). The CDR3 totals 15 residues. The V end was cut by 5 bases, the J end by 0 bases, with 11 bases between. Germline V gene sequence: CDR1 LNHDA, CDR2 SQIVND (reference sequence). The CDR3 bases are TGTGCCAGTAGTTCAAAGGGGGTCTCCTACAATGAGCAGTTCTTC. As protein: CASSSKGVSYNEQFF.

CDR3 amino acids: CASSSNRGGQQFF. The CDR3 nucleotides are TGTGCCAGCAGCTCAAACCGGGGGGGCCAGCAGTTCTTC. The rearrangement joins TRBV11-2 to TRBJ2-1; TRBD2 aligns across 8 bases. This CDR3 spans 13 amino acids. The trim removed 4 bases at V and 11 bases at J, leaving 7 bases unmatched. CDR1 and CDR2 from the germline V gene are SGHAT and FQNNGV.

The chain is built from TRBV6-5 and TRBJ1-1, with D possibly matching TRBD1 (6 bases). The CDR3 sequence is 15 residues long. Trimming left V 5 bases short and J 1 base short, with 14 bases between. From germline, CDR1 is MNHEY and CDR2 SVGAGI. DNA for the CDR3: TGTGCCAGCAGTCCACTAACAGGGACGAACACTGAAGCTTTCTTT. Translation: CASSPLTGTNTEAFF.

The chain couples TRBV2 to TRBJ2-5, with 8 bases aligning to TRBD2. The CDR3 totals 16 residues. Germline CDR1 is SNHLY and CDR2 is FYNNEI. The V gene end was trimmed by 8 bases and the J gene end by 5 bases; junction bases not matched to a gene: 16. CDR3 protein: CASAPFTGGPSETQYF. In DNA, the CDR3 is TGTGCCAGCGCACCCTTTACGGGAGGGCCCTCCGAGACCCAGTACTTC. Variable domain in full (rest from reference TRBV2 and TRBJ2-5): EPEVTQTPSHQVTQMGQEVILRCVPISNHLYFYWYRQILGQKVEFLVSFYNNEISEKSEIFDDQFSVERPDGSNFTLKIRSTKLEDSAMYFCASAPFTGGPSETQYFGPGTRLLVL.

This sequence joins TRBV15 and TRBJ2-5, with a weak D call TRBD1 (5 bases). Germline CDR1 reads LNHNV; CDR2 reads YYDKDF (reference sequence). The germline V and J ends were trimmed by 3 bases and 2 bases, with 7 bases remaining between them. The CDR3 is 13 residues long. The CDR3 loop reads CATSRGPQETQYF. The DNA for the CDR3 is TGTGCCACCAGCAGGGGGCCGCAAGAGACCCAGTACTTC. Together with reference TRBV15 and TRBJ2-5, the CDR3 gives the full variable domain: DAMVIQNPRYQVTQFGKPVTLSCSQTLNHNVMYWYQQKSSQAPKLLFHYYDKDFNNEADTPDNFQSRRPNTSFCFLDIRSPGLGDTAMYLCATSRGPQETQYFGPGTRLLVL.

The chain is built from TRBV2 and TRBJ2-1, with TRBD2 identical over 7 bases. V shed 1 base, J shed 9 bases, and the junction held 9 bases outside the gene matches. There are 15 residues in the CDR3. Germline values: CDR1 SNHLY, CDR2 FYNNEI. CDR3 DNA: TGTGCCAGCAGTGAAGAGGAGACTAGCTTAGGTGAGCAGTTCTTC. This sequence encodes CASSEEETSLGEQFF.